This T cell receptor (beta chain) is from a study of blood T cell repertoires in COVID-19. Methods used by the authors: By means of reference gene primer amplification, nucleated cell counts were estimated. Profiling relied on immunoSEQ multiplex PCR, and the TCRdb table lists in-frame clones only, not all of them. The V and J calls and the clone size are those of that table, but D and trimming were determined from the DNA. This table has about 20,000 clones, about 91% appearing once. The study assigned cohorts using participant-reported clinical history. Cohort 3 donors were reported recovered after two negative PCRs, clearance, or symptom resolution. CDR1 and CDR2 from the germline V gene are LGHNA and YSLEER. This CDR3 has 14 amino acids. V was shortened by 0 bases and J by 0 bases, with 6 bases between the two germline ends.

The sample consisted of PBMCs or T cells enriched from blood (not recorded which). The chain couples TRBV4-3 to TRBJ2-7; D ambiguous. The receptor's source is a woman aged 25 to 39 who had recovered from COVID-19. The CDR3 here is CASSQERSSYEQYF. The DNA of the CDR3 is TGCGCCAGCAGCCAAGAACGGAGCTCCTACGAGCAGTACTTC.